This T cell receptor beta chain came from a study of T cell repertoires in cytomegalovirus infection (dated by TCRdb to about 2019). Study-wide context: Donor HLA type was relevant to the analysis, as public TCR beta signatures indicated carriage of CMV infection together with the matching HLA type. The research as a whole found: In both this cohort and an independent cohort of several hundred donors, the cumulative frequency of public TCR beta family members distinguished carriers of CMV infection plus the relevant HLA type. The ex vivo response was dominated by HLA-C-restricted CMV-specific TCR beta clonotypes, which also provided the single most frequent clonotype in two of eight donors.

With regard to this clonotype: It lacks a known antigen. Base qualities are not provided; no much larger clone lies one nucleotide away.

Sequencing was performed on an Illumina HiSeq 1500. In-frame beta chains were kept once TCRdb had trimmed the public reads at Q25 with fastp and called clones with MiXCR. Rows with one shared CDR3 protein collapse into an entry with the most common genes and DNA. Present in this sample are some 200,000 distinct CDR3 sequences, roughly 9% of which were seen just once. The top ten constitute roughly 5% of the sample. The CDR3, cysteine through phenylalanine, is 11 amino acids long. Only CDR3 DNA remains: 33 bases, in frame from the first base. The germline V gene provides CDR1 MNHEY and CDR2 SVGEGT. The V and J ends are trimmed by 8 bases and 11 bases, leaving 13 bases between them.

Sequencing input: PBMCs. The sequence links TRBV6-2 or TRBV6-3 to TRBJ1-5, with the identity of the D gene unclear. This TCR was sampled from a human donor in good health (CMV status not recorded). Some clones in this sample may be carry-over from other donors' samples. In nucleotides, the sequence is TGTGCCAGCGGTGACCCGGGGTCCCAGCATTTT. Translated, this gives CASGDPGSQHF.